The 9 T cell receptor beta chains below were found in one sample sequenced in a study of T cell responses to AZD1222 COVID-19 vaccine (dated by TCRdb to about 2021). Sample time point, as interpreted from the label and publication: baseline before first vaccination. Receptor libraries were prepared by the immunoSEQ multiplex PCR assay. TCRdb took this table from immuneACCESS and kept in-frame rearrangements with V and J called. Such tables lack part of the clones; where checked against another copy, unresolved V genes explain under half of the gap, and the rest is unexplained. This sample lists some 71,000 clones; 80% to 85% were detected once. The ten largest account for 9.5% to 10% of the sample. Specimen: peripheral blood, collected on day 0 of AZD1222 vaccination. Source of these receptors: an adult in good health.

The J gene is TRBJ1-5, the V gene TRBV28; D possibly corresponds to TRBD1 (6 bases). The CDR3 runs 14 residues. CDR1 and CDR2 (germline): MDHEN, SYDVKM. Deletions cut 6 bases from V and 2 bases from J, with 11 bases between. CDR3 DNA sequence: TGTGCCAGCAGGCCCCAGGGGCGCAATCAGCCCCAGCATTTT. It translates to CASRPQGRNQPQHF.

V gene TRBV3-1 (or the pseudogene TRBV3-2) combines with J gene TRBJ1-2; D is unresolved. The germline CDR1 and CDR2 sequences are LGHDT and YNNKEL (reference sequence). V lost 0 bases, J lost 2 bases, and 7 bases lay in between. There are 14 residues in the CDR3. The DNA for the CDR3 is TGTGCCAGCAGCCAAGACAGTGTCAACTATGGCTACACCTTC. Translation: CASSQDSVNYGYTF.

The gene calls are TRBV9 and TRBJ1-6; maybe TRBD1 (5 bases). The germline V gene has CDR1 SGDLS and CDR2 YYNGEE. The CDR3 is 15 amino acids. With 0 bases removed from V and 14 bases from J, the gap between germline ends came to 18 bases. CDR3 sequence reads: CASSVEGKVGEALHF. The CDR3 nucleotides are TGTGCCAGCAGCGTAGAAGGGAAGGTGGGGGAAGCCCTCCACTTT.

The rearrangement joins TRBV5-6 to TRBJ2-3, with a tentative D call TRBD2 (6 bases). V dropped 3 bases and J dropped 0 bases, with 14 bases sitting between them. The CDR3 consists of 16 residues. In germline, CDR1 is SGHDT, CDR2 YYEEEE. Here the CDR3 reads CASSSIERVSTDTQYF. In nucleotides, the CDR3 is TGTGCCAGCAGCTCAATTGAGCGGGTTAGCACAGATACGCAGTATTTT.

This clone occurred a few times. The genes are TRBV9 and TRBJ1-2; possible D gene TRBD1, 6 bases. V dropped 2 bases and J dropped 2 bases, with 7 bases sitting between them. The V gene's germline CDR1 is SGDLS and CDR2 YYNGEE. The CDR3 totals 13 residues. In DNA, the CDR3 is TGTGCCAGCAGCGTTCAGGGGAACTATGGCTACACCTTC. It specifies CASSVQGNYGYTF.

The rearrangement links TRBV12-5 to TRBJ2-3, with no clear D. This CDR3 is built from 13 residues. CDR1 and CDR2 (germline): LGHNT, FRNRAP. V was pared by 6 bases and J by 6 bases, with 13 bases between. CDR3 sequence: CASGDSDRDTQYF. Written as DNA, the CDR3 is TGTGCTAGTGGCGACTCCGACCGTGATACGCAGTATTTT.

The chain uses TRBV19 and TRBJ2-7; 9 nucleotides line up with TRBD1. The CDR3 loop spans 15 amino acids. Per germline, CDR1 LNHDA and CDR2 SQIVND (reference sequence). Trimming took 5 bases from V and 0 from J; bases not matched to a gene: 5. CDR3 in DNA: TGTGCCAGTAGTCGCGACAGGGGGTCCTCCTACGAGCAGTACTTC. It encodes CASSRDRGSSYEQYF.

V is TRBV13 and J is TRBJ2-1; TRBD1 or TRBD2 may be the D gene (5 bases each). The V gene lost 5 bases and the J gene lost 8 bases, with 19 bases spanning the gap. The germline CDR1 and CDR2 sequences are PRHDT and FYEKMQ (reference sequence). The CDR3 length is 15 residues. Written as DNA, the CDR3 is TGTGCCAGCAGCGCCCGGGACGATAAAGGCGATGAGCAGTTCTTC. Translated, it gives CASSARDDKGDEQFF.

The chain has TRBV28 and TRBJ2-7; 7 positions agree with TRBD1. The length of the CDR3 is 14 residues. CDR1 is MDHEN, CDR2 SYDVKM, per germline. J was trimmed by 1 base and V by 5 bases; bases with no gene match: 5. The CDR3 nucleotides read TGTGCCAGCAGTCCCGGGACAGCGTCCTACGAGCAGTACTTC. Protein: CASSPGTASYEQYF.